What follows are 8 T cell receptor beta chains derived from one specimen sequenced in a study of identical twins. TCRdb re-called the 5' RACE reads through MiXCR, storing one row per CDR3 protein. The repertoire holds some 790,000 distinct CDR3 sequences, with 15% to 20% as singletons. Separately, the same data were catalogued under a study of T cells expressing NK-cell markers.

The sequenced material came from PBMCs. These receptors were collected from a woman in her late teens or twenties in good health.

This clonotype was observed many times. The CDR3 nucleotides read TGTGCCAGCTCACGACAGGGAGACGAGCAGTACTTC. Amino acid sequence: CASSRQGDEQYF. The chain links TRBV18 to TRBJ2-7; 7 nucleotides align to TRBD1. Trimming at V came to 4 bases and at J to 5 bases, leaving 2 bases not matched to a gene. CDR3 size: 12 residues. CDR1 is KGHSH, CDR2 LQKENI, per germline.

Many counts were recorded for this clonotype. The chain joins TRBV27 to TRBJ2-1, with a tentative D call TRBD1 (6 bases). The CDR3 spans 14 residues. Germline V CDR1 and CDR2: MNHEY, SMNVEV (reference sequence). V was pared by 5 bases and J by 2 bases, with 10 bases between. The CDR3 DNA follows: TGTGCCAGCAGTCCAGGGGCGACCTACAATGAGCAGTTCTTC. It translates to CASSPGATYNEQFF.

The chain recombines TRBV9 with TRBJ1-1; no clear D. Germline V gives CDR1 SGDLS, CDR2 YYNGEE. V was cut by 4 bases and J by 0 bases, with 7 bases left in between. CDR3 length: 13 residues. The CDR3 DNA follows: TGTGCCAGCAGCAAGACACTGAACACTGAAGCTTTCTTT. Translation: CASSKTLNTEAFF.

This clonotype has at least ten counts. The chain combines TRBV12-3 or TRBV12-4 with TRBJ2-1; D possibly uses TRBD1 or TRBD2 (5 bases each). CDR3 size: 13 residues. V was clipped by 6 bases and J by 6 bases, with 12 bases between them. The CDR3 is CASSLSRGNEQFF. DNA of the CDR3: TGTGCCAGCAGCTTATCGAGGGGCAATGAGCAGTTCTTC.

This rearrangement joins TRBV27 to TRBJ1-2; unclear D gene. This CDR3 region has 14 residues. Germline V gene lookup returns CDR1 MNHEY and CDR2 SMNVEV (reference sequence). Trimming cost V 8 bases and J 8 bases, with 21 bases left between them. The CDR3 spells CASQRRSQEGGYTF. CDR3 coding DNA: TGTGCCAGCCAAAGAAGGAGCCAGGAAGGGGGCTACACCTTC.

This clonotype was seen ten or more times. This chain connects TRBV12-3 or TRBV12-4 to TRBJ2-1; D ambiguous. The CDR3 runs 12 residues. Trimming left V 8 bases short and J 0 bases short, with 5 bases between. The CDR3 protein is CASGASYNEQFF. CDR3 DNA sequence: TGTGCCAGCGGTGCCTCCTACAATGAGCAGTTCTTC.

The CDR3 DNA sequence: TGTGCCAGCAGGGGGACTAGCGGGGCTCCGGGCTACGAGCAGTACTTC. This translates into CASRGTSGAPGYEQYF. The V and J genes are TRBV6-1 and TRBJ2-7; TRBD2 agrees at 13 bases. This CDR3 has 16 residues. Unmatched junction bases numbered 8, after V lost 6 bases and J lost 3 bases. From germline, CDR1 is MNHNS and CDR2 SASEGT.

The chain combines TRBV20-1 with TRBJ2-5; 7 bases are a match to TRBD2. V gave up 3 bases and J gave up 2 bases; unmatched junction bases: 6. CDR3 size: 14 residues. Germline V CDR1 and CDR2: DFQATT, SNEGSKA (reference sequence). Written as DNA, the CDR3 is TGCAGTGCTAGTCGGGCTAGCGGTCAAGAGACCCAGTACTTC. Its protein product is CSASRASGQETQYF.